Below are 21 T cell receptor beta chains sequenced from a single sample in a study of blood T cell repertoires in COVID-19. This table comes from immunoSEQ multiplex PCR, and its TCRdb copy is limited to in-frame clones, with some not included. The sample carries 150,000 to 200,000 clones, 80% to 85% recorded once. The sequenced material came from peripheral blood. All receptors come from a woman aged 30 to 39 with acute or convalescent COVID-19.

The genes are TRBV12-3 or TRBV12-4 and TRBJ2-3, with a weak D call TRBD2 (6 bases). There are 13 residues in the CDR3. V was cut by 5 bases and J by 1 base, with 7 bases left in between. This CDR3 is CASSASGTDTQYF. As DNA, the CDR3 is TGTGCCAGCAGTGCTAGCGGCACAGATACGCAGTATTTT.

This clone was counted a few times. The chain couples TRBV2 to TRBJ2-1, with 8 bases lining up with TRBD2. V dropped 10 bases and J dropped 6; count of bases not matched to a gene: 8. The CDR3 covers 13 residues. Germline CDR1 is SNHLY and CDR2 is FYNNEI. The CDR3 spells CATWTSSGNEQFF. In nucleotides, the CDR3 is TGTGCCACCTGGACTAGCTCGGGCAATGAGCAGTTCTTC. Variable domain in full (rest from reference TRBV2 and TRBJ2-1): EPEVTQTPSHQVTQMGQEVILRCVPISNHLYFYWYRQILGQKVEFLVSFYNNEISEKSEIFDDQFSVERPDGSNFTLKIRSTKLEDSAMYFCATWTSSGNEQFFGPGTRLTVL.

V is TRBV4-3 and J is TRBJ2-6; 7 bases fit TRBD2. Germline V lookup: CDR1 LGHNA, CDR2 YSLEER. The CDR3 sequence is 17 residues long. Trimming removed 4 bases from V and 1 base from J; junction bases left unmatched: 7. The CDR3 nucleotides are TGCGCCAGCAGCCGCGGGACTACTAATTCTGGGGCCAACGTCCTGACTTTC. The encoded protein is CASSRGTTNSGANVLTF.

This chain uses TRBV7-9 with TRBJ2-7, with 9 bases that match TRBD1. Germline V lookup: CDR1 SEHNR, CDR2 FQNEAQ (reference sequence). CDR3 length: 15 residues. V lost 1 base, J lost 7 bases, and 8 bases stayed unmatched. In DNA, the CDR3 is TGTGCCAGCAGCTTAGTACAGGGGGCTTCCTGGGAGCAGTACTTC. This sequence encodes CASSLVQGASWEQYF.

V and J are TRBV29-1 and TRBJ2-5, with D maybe TRBD2 (5 bases). From germline, CDR1 is SQVTM and CDR2 ANQGSEA. Trimming shortened V by 3 bases and J by 5 bases, and 16 bases separated the two germline ends. The CDR3 is 14 residues long. CDR3 nucleotides: TGCAGCGTTGATGTTCTAGCATTGGGGGAGACCCAGTACTTC. Translated: CSVDVLALGETQYF.

The rearrangement links TRBV19 to TRBJ1-4; D may be TRBD1 (5 bases). Trimming pared 3 bases from V and 6 bases from J, leaving 17 bases between. Germline V gene lookup returns CDR1 LNHDA and CDR2 SQIVND (reference sequence). The CDR3 length is 16 residues. In DNA, the CDR3 is TGTGCCAGTAGTATTTCTATAACAACGGGGGATGAAAAACTGTTTTTT. Its translation: CASSISITTGDEKLFF.

For the CDR3, the DNA is TGTGCCAGCAGCTTTACCCAGGGAAGCGCCGGGGAGCTGTTTTTT. It yields the protein CASSFTQGSAGELFF. This chain connects TRBV5-5 to TRBJ2-2, with TRBD1 as a possible D gene (5 bases). Per germline, CDR1 SGHKS and CDR2 YYEKEE (reference sequence). The V end lost 2 bases, the J end lost 6 bases, and 14 bases lay between the germline ends. The CDR3 is made up of 15 amino acids.

The genes are TRBV6-2 or TRBV6-3 and TRBJ2-5, with a tentative D call TRBD2 (5 bases). Germline values: CDR1 MNHEY, CDR2 SVGEGT. The V end was cut by 4 bases, the J end by 2 bases, with 8 bases between. The CDR3 has 13 amino acids. The CDR3 DNA follows: TGTGCCAGCAGTTCCCGGGAACAAGAGACCCAGTACTTC. Amino acid sequence: CASSSREQETQYF.

This rearrangement joins TRBV30 to TRBJ1-1; the D is unclear. Trimming took off 8 bases at V and 2 bases at J, with 9 bases between the two ends. This CDR3 is 11 amino acids long. CDR1 is GTSNPN and CDR2 is SVGIG in the germline V gene (reference sequence). In DNA, the CDR3 is TGTGCCCGAGCGGTTAACACTGAAGCTTTCTTT. Its translation is CARAVNTEAFF.

The J gene is TRBJ2-1, the V gene TRBV29-1, with 7 bases identical to TRBD2. Germline CDR1 is SQVTM and CDR2 is ANQGSEA. The CDR3 loop spans 15 amino acids. J lost 10 bases, V lost 7 bases, and 19 bases had no gene match. The CDR3 nucleotides read TGCAGCGGGGAGGGTAGCTCGTCAACCCCCGGGGAGCAGTTCTTC. Translating it yields CSGEGSSSTPGEQFF.

The chain is built from TRBV25-1 and TRBJ1-2; D not certain. V lost 2 bases and J lost 7, with 20 bases in between. The CDR3 contains 16 residues. From germline, CDR1 is MGHDK and CDR2 SYGVNS. The CDR3 region is CASSEGPSGSYGGYTF. CDR3 in DNA: TGTGCCAGCAGTGAAGGGCCCAGCGGGTCCTACGGTGGCTACACCTTC.

This clone has more than one count but fewer than ten. The rearrangement links TRBV30 to TRBJ1-2; weak D call: TRBD1 (5 bases). Germline lookup yields CDR1 GTSNPN and CDR2 SVGIG (reference sequence). CDR3 length: 14 residues. The V end was cut by 6 bases, the J end by 8 bases, with 22 bases between. CDR3 loop: CACHLGLLAGGYTF. CDR3 DNA sequence: TGTGCCTGTCACTTGGGCCTTTTGGCAGGGGGCTACACCTTC.

Only one count was recorded for this clone. This chain uses TRBV20-1 with TRBJ2-5, with D perhaps matching TRBD2 (5 bases). CDR3 length: 11 residues. The V gene's germline CDR1 is DFQATT and CDR2 SNEGSKA (reference sequence). The CDR3 here is CSLVGEETQYF. CDR3 coding DNA: TGCAGCCTAGTCGGGGAAGAGACCCAGTACTTC.

V is TRBV27 and J is TRBJ1-2, with 9 bases aligning to TRBD1. Trimming took 7 bases from V and 1 from J; bases not matched to a gene: 10. The CDR3 consists of 16 residues. Per the germline V gene, CDR1 is MNHEY and CDR2 is SMNVEV (reference sequence). The CDR3 DNA sequence: TGTGCCAGCACCTTTCGTCGGACAGGGGATAACTATGGCTACACCTTC. Amino acid sequence: CASTFRRTGDNYGYTF.

This chain joins TRBV19 and TRBJ2-1, with 14 bases that match TRBD2. The V segment lost 4 bases and the J segment 4 bases; nucleotides outside the gene matches: 6. The CDR3 consists of 17 residues. Germline values: CDR1 LNHDA, CDR2 SQIVND (reference sequence). The DNA of the CDR3 is TGTGCCAGTAGTACCGGGACTAGCGGGAGACCTTACAATGAGCAGTTCTTC. As protein: CASSTGTSGRPYNEQFF.

The genes are TRBV27 and TRBJ2-7; 9 bases line up with TRBD2. Germline loops: CDR1 MNHEY, CDR2 SMNVEV (reference sequence). The CDR3 length is 17 residues. The trim removed 6 bases at V and 6 bases at J, leaving 18 bases unmatched. Here the CDR3 reads CASSWVAGGLGLSEQYF. CDR3 nucleotide sequence: TGTGCCAGCAGCTGGGTGGCGGGGGGGCTAGGTCTCTCCGAGCAGTACTTC.

The V gene is TRBV5-1, the J gene TRBJ1-2; TRBD1 aligns across 10 bases. V gave up 0 bases and J gave up 5 bases; unmatched junction bases: 7. The CDR3 covers 16 residues. Germline loops: CDR1 SGHRS, CDR2 YFSETQ. In nucleotides, the CDR3 is TGCGCCAGCAGCTTGGGTCGACAGGGGGCGGGATATGGCTACACCTTC. Translation gives CASSLGRQGAGYGYTF.

This clone was counted a few times. The rearrangement uses TRBV30 and TRBJ2-7; D gene uncertain. Germline V CDR1 and CDR2: GTSNPN, SVGIG (reference sequence). There are 12 residues in the CDR3. V dropped 4 bases and J dropped 3 bases, with 10 bases sitting between them. CDR3 loop: CAWNLGNYEQYF. The CDR3 region has the DNA TGTGCCTGGAACCTCGGTAACTACGAGCAGTACTTC.

In the case of this clone: One end of the junction fails to match germline, which may point to a read error. The J gene is TRBJ2-7, the V gene TRBV19; TRBD1 aligns across 10 bases. Germline CDR1 is LNHDA and CDR2 is SQIVND (reference sequence). CDR3 length: 14 residues. CDR3 DNA sequence: TGTGCCAGTAGTAGGGACAGGGGACTCTACGGGCAGTACTTC. This encodes CASSRDRGLYGQYF.

The chain employs TRBV5-1 and TRBJ1-2; 7 bases are a match to TRBD1. This CDR3 contains 15 residues. CDR1 SGHRS and CDR2 YFSETQ come from the germline V gene. With 1 base clipped from V and 4 bases from J, the junction kept 7 bases outside the gene matches. CDR3 residues: CASSLRQGGVYGYTF. Written as DNA, the CDR3 is TGCGCCAGCAGCTTGCGACAGGGCGGGGTCTATGGCTACACCTTC.

The chain couples TRBV29-1 to TRBJ2-5; 9 bases map to TRBD1. This CDR3 is 14 amino acids long. Per the germline V gene, CDR1 is SQVTM and CDR2 is ANQGSEA. V gave up 7 bases and J gave up 4 bases; unmatched junction bases: 10. The CDR3 coding sequence is TGCAGCGCGGCCGGGACAGGGCTTGCAGAGACCCAGTACTTC. Its protein product is CSAAGTGLAETQYF. Full variable domain (rest looked up from reference TRBV29-1 and TRBJ2-5): SAVISQKPSRDICQRGTSLTIQCQVDSQVTMMFWYRQQPGQSLTLIATANQGSEATYESGFVIDKFPISRPNLTFSTLTVSNMSPEDSSIYLCSAAGTGLAETQYFGPGTRLLVL.